This TCR beta chain was captured by sequencing in a study of graft-versus-host responses after intestinal transplantation. Assay: immunoSEQ multiplex PCR; the TCRdb copy retains only in-frame clones and omits some. The sample lists some 120,000 clones; 90% to 95% were seen once. Of note for this clone: What it recognizes is unknown.

This receptor was taken from a human donor who was the organ donor for an intestinal transplant. The sample consisted of unstimulated CD8+ T cells sorted from spleen or lymph node cells, taken before transplant.

The CDR3, as DNA: TGTGCCAGCAGCGTAGGGACTACGGATGAGCAGTTCTTC. It encodes CASSVGTTDEQFF. The J gene is TRBJ2-1, the V gene TRBV9; D is possibly TRBD2 (6 bases). V was clipped by 0 bases and J by 8 bases, with 9 bases between them. From germline, CDR1 is SGDLS and CDR2 YYNGEE. This CDR3 has 13 residues.